Listed below are T cell receptor beta chains from one sample, sequenced in a study of radiotherapy plus CTLA-4 blockade in lung cancer. Profiling relied on immunoSEQ multiplex PCR, and the TCRdb table lists in-frame clones only, not all of them. The table includes some 73,000 clones, 78% detected once. Source: peripheral blood, taken from a patient treated with radiotherapy plus ipilimumab. The receptors here all came from a human donor with non-small cell lung cancer whose response to radiotherapy plus ipilimumab could not be evaluated. Some clones in this sample may be carry-over from other donors' samples. Each CDR3 is given with its conserved first and last residue. Each record gives: V gene, CDR3 length, J gene, CDR3 protein.

v_call: TRBV7-2
cdr3_length: 18
j_call: TRBJ1-2
cdr3_aa: CASSLAYGTGTYSYGYTF

v_call: TRBV7-9
cdr3_length: 11
j_call: TRBJ2-5
cdr3_aa: CASSPGETQYF

v_call: TRBV7-9
cdr3_length: 14
j_call: TRBJ1-3
cdr3_aa: CASSWTVSGNTIYF

v_call: TRBV28
cdr3_length: 16
j_call: TRBJ2-7
cdr3_aa: CASSFWSDRIPYEQYF

v_call: TRBV7-9
cdr3_length: 13
j_call: TRBJ1-5
cdr3_aa: CASSPTGSQPQHF

v_call: TRBV19
cdr3_length: 15
j_call: TRBJ2-6
cdr3_aa: CASNTRPSGANVLTF

v_call: TRBV19
cdr3_length: 16
j_call: TRBJ2-7
cdr3_aa: CASSMYSGPYSYEQYF

v_call: TRBV20-1
cdr3_length: 11
j_call: TRBJ2-7
cdr3_aa: CSALSSYEQYF

v_call: TRBV7-2
cdr3_length: 16
j_call: TRBJ2-5
cdr3_aa: CASSLQASGAQETQYF

v_call: TRBV6-6
cdr3_length: 14
j_call: TRBJ1-4
cdr3_aa: CASKKGQDNEKLFF

v_call: TRBV6-6
cdr3_length: 16
j_call: TRBJ2-1
cdr3_aa: CASRLPSGGLGNEQFF

v_call: TRBV10-3
cdr3_length: 14
j_call: TRBJ2-7
cdr3_aa: CAIADRDLPYEQYF

v_call: TRBV28
cdr3_length: 16
j_call: TRBJ2-1
cdr3_aa: CASSPGTSGAYNEQFF

v_call: TRBV9
cdr3_length: 18
j_call: TRBJ2-2
cdr3_aa: CASSVARTGAANTGELFF

v_call: TRBV5-1
cdr3_length: 14
j_call: TRBJ1-1
cdr3_aa: CASSFKTGVTEAFF